The clone carrying this T cell receptor beta chain was detected ten times or more. The CDR3 loop spans 14 amino acids. In germline, CDR1 is MRHNA, CDR2 SNTAGT. The J segment lost 1 base and the V segment lost 6 bases, leaving 5 bases of the junction unmatched. TCRdb's copy holds only in-frame clones and misses some; the assay was immunoSEQ multiplex PCR. Of roughly 96,000 clones detected, roughly 50% appear once; the ten largest clones hold around 16%. This specimen comes from a study of shared clonotypes between healthy human individuals. Source material: PBMCs. The clonotype comes from a woman between 40 and 50 years old in good health. Some clones in this sample may be carry-over from other donors' samples. The chain combines TRBV6-4 with TRBJ1-1, with 7 bases identical to TRBD1. The CDR3 sequence is CASSAGTENTEAFF. The CDR3 DNA reads TGTGCCAGCAGCGCCGGGACAGAGAACACTGAAGCTTTCTTT.